One and the same sample provided the 30 T cell receptor beta chains below, sequenced in a study of shared clonotypes between healthy human individuals. The table came from immunoSEQ multiplex PCR; TCRdb's copy has only in-frame clones and leaves some out. The sample yields some 480,000 clones, 65% to 80% seen once. The sample was PBMCs. These receptors all stem from a woman in her thirties or forties in good health. Some clones in this sample may be carry-over from other donors' samples.

This clone has just one count. The V gene is TRBV29-1, the J gene TRBJ2-1; 11 nucleotides line up with TRBD2. This CDR3 has 14 residues. Germline V gene lookup returns CDR1 SQVTM and CDR2 ANQGSEA. V shed 7 bases, J shed 8 bases, and the junction held 10 bases outside the gene matches. The CDR3 DNA reads TGCAGCGCCTCCCTAGCGGGAGGTACCGATGAGCAGTTCTTC. Amino acid sequence: CSASLAGGTDEQFF.

The chain carries TRBV6-6 and TRBJ1-1; 7 bases line up with TRBD1. Unmatched junction bases numbered 9, after V lost 6 bases and J lost 5 bases. Germline CDR1 reads MNHNY; CDR2 reads SVGAGI (reference sequence). CDR3 length: 14 amino acids. Here the CDR3 DNA reads TGTGCCAGCAGACACTCACAGGGGTTTACTGAAGCTTTCTTT. It yields the protein CASRHSQGFTEAFF.

The chain carries TRBV13 and TRBJ2-3, with D hard to call. V shed 3 bases and J shed 0 bases, with 4 bases lying between them. The CDR3 is 13 residues long. CDR1 and CDR2 from the germline V gene are PRHDT and FYEKMQ (reference sequence). The CDR3, as DNA: TGTGCCAGCAGCTTGAGGAGCACAGATACGCAGTATTTT. This encodes CASSLRSTDTQYF.

The V call is TRBV5-4, the J call TRBJ2-5; 9 nucleotides line up with TRBD1. CDR1 and CDR2 from the germline V gene are SGHNT and YYREEE (reference sequence). After removal of 4 bases from V and 5 bases from J, the junction contained 6 bases not matched to a gene. The CDR3 length is 14 residues. The CDR3 DNA reads TGTGCCAGCAGCCTGGACAGGGGAGGTGAGACCCAGTACTTC. This encodes CASSLDRGGETQYF.

This clone was detected once. The chain recombines TRBV14 with TRBJ2-1, with D unclear. The CDR3 covers 15 residues. The ends were cut back, 2 bases at V and 5 bases at J, with 13 bases in the middle. CDR1 SGHDN and CDR2 FVKESK come from the germline V gene. CDR3 in amino acids: CASSQWVTEDNEQFF. The CDR3 DNA reads as TGTGCCAGCAGCCAATGGGTCACAGAAGACAATGAGCAGTTCTTC.

As DNA, the CDR3 is TGTGCCAGCAGTGAAGTTAACAAGCAGTACTTC. This gives the protein CASSEVNKQYF. The chain is built from TRBV2 and TRBJ2-7; no clear D. Germline lookup yields CDR1 SNHLY and CDR2 FYNNEI. The V end lost 1 base, the J end lost 8 bases, and 6 bases lay between the germline ends. The CDR3 runs 11 residues. The full variable domain, with the rest looked up from reference TRBV2 and TRBJ2-7, is EPEVTQTPSHQVTQMGQEVILRCVPISNHLYFYWYRQILGQKVEFLVSFYNNEISEKSEIFDDQFSVERPDGSNFTLKIRSTKLEDSAMYFCASSEVNKQYFGPGTRLTVT.

This clone was seen just once. This chain uses TRBV11-3 with TRBJ2-1; D is uncertain. The germline gives CDR1 SGHNT, CDR2 YENEEA. Trimming removed 5 bases from V and 6 bases from J, with 11 bases in between. This CDR3 contains 13 residues. This CDR3 is CASSPTSSNEQFF. DNA of the CDR3: TGTGCCAGCAGCCCAACCTCGTCCAATGAGCAGTTCTTC.

The genes are TRBV5-4 and TRBJ2-2; D is perhaps TRBD1 or TRBD2 (5 bases each). The germline gives CDR1 SGHNT, CDR2 YYREEE (reference sequence). This CDR3 comprises 17 residues. Trimming removed 0 bases at V and 7 bases at J, with 19 bases between. In DNA form, the CDR3 reads TGTGCCAGCAGCTTGGCGGCAGGCGGTGGGGGAATCGGGGAGCTGTTTTTT. This codes for CASSLAAGGGGIGELFF.

This clone was seen more than once but under ten times. The V and J genes are TRBV4-1 and TRBJ2-6; D not resolved. V lost 0 bases, J lost 1 base, and 7 bases lay in between. Germline CDR1 is MGHRA and CDR2 is YSYEKL. The CDR3 is 16 residues long. This chain's CDR3 is CASSQDRRSGANVLTF. In DNA form, the CDR3 reads TGCGCCAGCAGCCAAGACCGAAGGTCTGGGGCCAACGTCCTGACTTTC.

V is TRBV7-9 and J is TRBJ1-2; 8 bases match TRBD1. V lost 6 bases and J lost 6; bases outside the gene matches: 6. Per germline, CDR1 SEHNR and CDR2 FQNEAQ (reference sequence). The CDR3 consists of 13 residues. CDR3 DNA: TGTGCCAGCAGTTCGGACAGGGTCCATGGCTACACCTTC. Its protein product is CASSSDRVHGYTF.

The chain couples TRBV18 to TRBJ2-5; TRBD2 aligns across 9 bases. The CDR3 runs 14 residues. Germline trimming cut 6 bases from V and 1 base from J; bases unmatched to any gene: 3. Looked up from germline, CDR1 is KGHSH and CDR2 is LQKENI. The chain's CDR3 is CASSGTSTQETQYF. CDR3 bases: TGTGCCAGCTCCGGGACTAGCACCCAAGAGACCCAGTACTTC.

This clone was observed a handful of times. The chain links TRBV4-1 to TRBJ1-5, with D tentatively TRBD1 (5 bases). Trimming left V 5 bases short and J 5 bases short, with 16 bases between. The CDR3 length is 15 residues. Germline lookup yields CDR1 MGHRA and CDR2 YSYEKL. The CDR3: CASSNRFVADQPQHF. CDR3 nucleotide sequence: TGCGCCAGCAGCAACAGGTTTGTGGCGGATCAGCCCCAGCATTTT.

This clone was detected many times. The chain combines TRBV7-6 with TRBJ2-5; no clear D gene. This CDR3 has 12 amino acids. Germline values: CDR1 SGHVS, CDR2 FNYEAQ. Trimming took off 5 bases at V and 5 bases at J, with 9 bases between the two ends. The CDR3 sequence is CASSARLETQYF. DNA for the CDR3: TGTGCCAGCAGCGCCCGGCTGGAGACCCAGTACTTC.

The chain carries TRBV28 and TRBJ1-2; TRBD1 matches at 8 bases. This CDR3 spans 14 amino acids. CDR1 and CDR2 (germline): MDHEN, SYDVKM. The trim removed 7 bases at V and 4 bases at J, leaving 8 bases unmatched. The CDR3: CASTPITGGYGYTF. In nucleotides, the CDR3 is TGTGCCAGCACTCCAATCACAGGGGGCTATGGCTACACCTTC.

The chain employs TRBV28 and TRBJ2-1; D is ambiguous. CDR3 length: 15 amino acids. The V gene's germline CDR1 is MDHEN and CDR2 SYDVKM. Trimming took 3 bases from V and 0 from J, leaving 9 bases between them. The CDR3 sequence: CASSFLESSYNEQFF. DNA for the CDR3: TGTGCCAGCAGTTTTCTGGAAAGCTCCTACAATGAGCAGTTCTTC.

This chain joins TRBV19 and TRBJ1-3; 9 nucleotides align to TRBD1. V lost 8 bases to trimming and J lost 0 bases; unmatched junction nucleotides: 11. This CDR3 spans 17 amino acids. Germline lookup yields CDR1 LNHDA and CDR2 SQIVND (reference sequence). The DNA of the CDR3 is TGTGCCAGTTCTGATAACAGGGGGCGCCGCTCTGGAAACACCATATATTTT. Translation: CASSDNRGRRSGNTIYF.

This chain joins TRBV7-9 and TRBJ2-5, with 10 bases lining up with TRBD2. CDR3 size: 15 residues. After removal of 5 bases from V and 1 base from J, the junction contained 4 bases not matched to a gene. Germline CDR1 SEHNR, CDR2 FQNEAQ (reference sequence). CDR3 in DNA: TGTGCCAGCAGCCAATGGACTAGCGGCCAAGAGACCCAGTACTTC. This codes for CASSQWTSGQETQYF. Based on the CDR3 plus reference TRBV7-9 and TRBJ2-5, the full variable domain is DTGVSQNPRHKITKRGQNVTFRCDPISEHNRLYWYRQTLGQGPEFLTYFQNEAQLEKSRLLSDRFSAERPKGSFSTLEIQRTEQGDSAMYLCASSQWTSGQETQYFGPGTRLLVL.

In nucleotides, the CDR3 is TGCGCCAGCAGCCAAGAGTCAGGGGATTATTGGACTAGACCATTGCACGCGTACTTC. Translated, it gives CASSQESGDYWTRPLHAYF. The rearrangement joins TRBV4-1 to TRBJ2-5; tentative D call: TRBD2 (7 bases). The germline gives CDR1 MGHRA, CDR2 YSYEKL. There are 19 residues in the CDR3. The ends were cut back, 0 bases at V and 13 bases at J, with 33 bases in the middle.

The rearrangement links TRBV5-6 to TRBJ2-1; 13 nucleotides match TRBD2. The CDR3 loop spans 16 amino acids. Germline V gene sequence: CDR1 SGHDT, CDR2 YYEEEE. The V gene end was trimmed by 0 bases and the J gene end by 5 bases; junction bases not matched to a gene: 2. CDR3 region: CASSLVGLAGNNEQFF. CDR3 DNA sequence: TGTGCCAGCAGCTTGGTGGGACTAGCGGGAAACAATGAGCAGTTCTTC.

This chain uses TRBV7-3 with TRBJ1-1, with unresolved D. The germline V gene encodes CDR1 SGHTA and CDR2 FQGTGA. Trimming stripped 3 bases from V and 0 bases from J, with 5 bases between. The CDR3 consists of 13 residues. The CDR3 region is CASSFNMNTEAFF. The CDR3 DNA reads as TGTGCCAGCAGCTTTAATATGAACACTGAAGCTTTCTTT.

This clone came up once. The rearrangement uses TRBV28 and TRBJ1-5; D might be TRBD1 (5 bases). V lost 3 bases, J lost 6 bases, and 12 bases lay in between. There are 14 residues in the CDR3. CDR1 is MDHEN and CDR2 is SYDVKM in the germline V gene. In nucleotides, the CDR3 is TGTGCCAGCAGTTTTTGGGGGGGAGGTCAGCCCCAGCATTTT. Its protein product is CASSFWGGGQPQHF.

The CDR3 region has the DNA TGCGCCAGCAGAGGTTTAGTTTCGAACACTGAAGCTTTCTTT. Protein: CASRGLVSNTEAFF. The chain is built from TRBV5-1 and TRBJ1-1; no clear D. The V gene's germline CDR1 is SGHRS and CDR2 YFSETQ. The germline V and J ends were trimmed by 5 bases and 1 base, with 12 bases remaining between them. There are 14 residues in the CDR3. Drawing the rest from reference TRBV5-1 and TRBJ1-1, the complete variable domain is KAGVTQTPRYLIKTRGQQVTLSCSPISGHRSVSWYQQTPGQGLQFLFEYFSETQRNKGNFPGRFSGRQFSNSRSEMNVSTLELGDSALYLCASRGLVSNTEAFFGQGTRLTVV.

This clone was seen a few times. The V gene is TRBV5-4, the J gene TRBJ2-1; D might be TRBD2 (6 bases). The CDR3 runs 15 residues. V lost 4 bases, J lost 3 bases, and 14 bases lay in between. Looked up from germline, CDR1 is SGHNT and CDR2 is YYREEE (reference sequence). The CDR3 is CASSLGTPDYNEQFF. The CDR3 bases are TGTGCCAGCAGCCTCGGGACTCCGGACTACAATGAGCAGTTCTTC.

With respect to this clone: Other nucleotide sequences from this sample produce the same CDR3. The chain carries TRBV5-1 and TRBJ2-3; 9 nucleotides match TRBD2. Trimming at V came to 0 bases and at J to 0 bases, leaving 2 bases not matched to a gene. CDR1 is SGHRS, CDR2 YFSETQ, per germline. The CDR3 loop spans 16 amino acids. CDR3 residues: CASSLGLAGSTDTQYF. The CDR3 DNA reads as TGCGCCAGCAGCTTGGGTCTAGCGGGGAGCACAGATACGCAGTATTTT.

This clone was seen a handful of times. V gene TRBV10-3 combines with J gene TRBJ1-1, with 8 bases aligning to TRBD1. Germline lookup yields CDR1 ENHRY and CDR2 SYGVKD. This CDR3 is 13 amino acids long. With V trimmed by 2 bases and J by 8 bases, 4 bases remained unmatched. The CDR3 loop is CAISEARTGEAFF. DNA of the CDR3: TGTGCCATCAGTGAGGCCCGGACAGGGGAAGCTTTCTTT.

The chain links TRBV4-1 to TRBJ2-7; perhaps TRBD1 as D (6 bases). CDR3 size: 14 residues. Trimming removed 0 bases from V and 4 bases from J, with 10 bases in between. The germline V gene encodes CDR1 MGHRA and CDR2 YSYEKL. The CDR3 coding sequence is TGCGCCAGCAGCCAAGAGCAGGGGAATTACGAGCAGTACTTC. As protein: CASSQEQGNYEQYF.

The chain recombines TRBV5-1 with TRBJ1-1; TRBD1 agrees at 9 bases. Germline CDR1 SGHRS, CDR2 YFSETQ. The CDR3 is made up of 17 amino acids. The V and J ends lost 0 bases and 2 bases, in that order; junction bases with no gene match: 8. CDR3 in DNA: TGCGCCAGCAGCTTGGGGTCGCGACAGGGGGGCAACACTGAAGCTTTCTTT. Residues: CASSLGSRQGGNTEAFF.

This clone was counted once. One base separates it from a far larger clone, so it is likely a read error. In the same sample, other DNA sequences code for this CDR3. V gene TRBV11-2 combines with J gene TRBJ1-1; D is uncertain. V was shortened by 4 bases and J by 0 bases, with 6 bases between the two germline ends. This CDR3 has 13 amino acids. From germline, CDR1 is SGHAT and CDR2 FQNNGV. DNA of the CDR3: TGTGCCAGCAGCTCGCAGATGAACACTGAAGCTTTCTTT. Amino acids: CASSSQMNTEAFF.

This clone showed up just once. The chain links TRBV5-1 to TRBJ2-3, with 9 bases identical to TRBD1. The CDR3 has 17 residues. J gave up 6 bases and V 5 bases, and 16 bases lay outside the gene matches. The germline V gene encodes CDR1 SGHRS and CDR2 YFSETQ. The CDR3 nucleotides read TGCGCCAGCAGGCCTTTAACAGGGGGCATGAGTGGGGATACGCAGTATTTT. It specifies CASRPLTGGMSGDTQYF.

CDR3 coding DNA: TGTGCCAGCAGTGATCTAGCGGGGGCGAGGGAGCTGTTTTTT. It specifies CASSDLAGARELFF. V is TRBV6-4 and J is TRBJ2-2; TRBD2 aligns across 10 bases. This CDR3 has 14 residues. Germline V gene lookup returns CDR1 MRHNA and CDR2 SNTAGT. J lost 9 bases, V lost 3 bases, and 4 bases had no gene match.